This TCR beta chain was sequenced during a study of Ad26.COV2.S vaccination and SARS-CoV-2 variants. The CDR3 extends over 14 amino acids. V dropped 7 bases and J dropped 3; count of bases not matched to a gene: 7. The V gene's germline CDR1 is WNHNN and CDR2 SYGVQD (reference sequence). Treatment meaning: about 20 received Ad26.COV2.S at low or high dose, single or two shots; roughly five received placebo; per-sample allocation not given. Following the first vaccine or placebo injection, samples were taken on day 63. Assay used: immunoSEQ multiplex PCR; TCRdb lists only in-frame clones, some missing. The sample carries 300,000 to 350,000 clones, around 84% recorded once.

The chain uses TRBV10-1 and TRBJ2-7; TRBD1 matches at 9 bases. The sequencing here drew on peripheral blood, taken in a trial of Ad26.COV2.S vaccine versus placebo. This receptor was obtained from a person aged 18-60 years who received the Ad26.COV2.S COVID-19 vaccine or a placebo. The CDR3: CASTGTGTVYEQYF. As DNA, the CDR3 is TGCGCCAGCACTGGGACAGGGACGGTCTACGAGCAGTACTTC.